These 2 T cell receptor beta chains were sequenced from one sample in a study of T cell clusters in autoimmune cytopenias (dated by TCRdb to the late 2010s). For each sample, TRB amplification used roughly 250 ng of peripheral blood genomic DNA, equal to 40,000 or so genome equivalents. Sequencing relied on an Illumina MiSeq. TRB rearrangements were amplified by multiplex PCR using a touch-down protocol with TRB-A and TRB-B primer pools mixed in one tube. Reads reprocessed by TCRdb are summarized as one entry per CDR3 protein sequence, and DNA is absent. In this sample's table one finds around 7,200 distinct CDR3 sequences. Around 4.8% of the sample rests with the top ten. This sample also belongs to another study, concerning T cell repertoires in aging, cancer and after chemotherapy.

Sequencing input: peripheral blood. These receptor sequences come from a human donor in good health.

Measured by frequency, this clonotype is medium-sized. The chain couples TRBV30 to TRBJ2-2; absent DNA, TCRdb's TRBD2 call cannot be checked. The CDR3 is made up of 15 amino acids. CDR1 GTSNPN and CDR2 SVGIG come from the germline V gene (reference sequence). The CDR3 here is CAWTQASGAGGELFF.

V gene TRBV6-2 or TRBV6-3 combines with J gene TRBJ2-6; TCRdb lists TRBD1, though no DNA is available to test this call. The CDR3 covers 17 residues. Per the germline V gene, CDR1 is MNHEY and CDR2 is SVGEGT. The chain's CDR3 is CASSLQARFLGANVLTF.